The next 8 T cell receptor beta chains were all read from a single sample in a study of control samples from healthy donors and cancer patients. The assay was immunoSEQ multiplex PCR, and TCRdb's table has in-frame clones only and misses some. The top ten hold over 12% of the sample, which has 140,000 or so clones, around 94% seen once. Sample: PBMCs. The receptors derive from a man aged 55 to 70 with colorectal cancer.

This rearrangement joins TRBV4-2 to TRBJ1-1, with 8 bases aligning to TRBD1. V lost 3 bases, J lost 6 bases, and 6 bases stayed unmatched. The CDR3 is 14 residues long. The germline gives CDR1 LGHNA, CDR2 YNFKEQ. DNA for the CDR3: TGTGCCAGCAGCCACTGGGGACAGGCCCCTGAAGCTTTCTTT. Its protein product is CASSHWGQAPEAFF.

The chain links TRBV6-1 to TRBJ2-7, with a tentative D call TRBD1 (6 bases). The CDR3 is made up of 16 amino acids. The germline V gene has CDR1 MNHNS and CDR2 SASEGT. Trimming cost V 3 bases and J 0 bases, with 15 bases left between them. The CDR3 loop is CASSEDPGTSSYEQYF. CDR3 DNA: TGTGCCAGCAGTGAGGACCCCGGGACAAGCTCCTACGAGCAGTACTTC.

CDR3 nucleotide sequence: TGTGCCAGTAAACGGACACCAGCAACTAATGAAAAACTGTTTTTT. Its translation: CASKRTPATNEKLFF. The rearrangement uses TRBV19 and TRBJ1-4, with TRBD1 as a possible D gene (5 bases). CDR1 is LNHDA, CDR2 SQIVND, per germline (reference sequence). Trimming took 7 bases from V and 0 from J, leaving 12 bases between them. The CDR3 contains 15 residues.

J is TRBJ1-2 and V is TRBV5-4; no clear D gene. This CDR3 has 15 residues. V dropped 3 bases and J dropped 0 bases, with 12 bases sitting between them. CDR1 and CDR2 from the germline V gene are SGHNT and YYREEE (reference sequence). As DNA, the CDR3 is TGTGCCAGCAGCTCCGACGGACTCGCTAACTATGGCTACACCTTC. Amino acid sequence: CASSSDGLANYGYTF.

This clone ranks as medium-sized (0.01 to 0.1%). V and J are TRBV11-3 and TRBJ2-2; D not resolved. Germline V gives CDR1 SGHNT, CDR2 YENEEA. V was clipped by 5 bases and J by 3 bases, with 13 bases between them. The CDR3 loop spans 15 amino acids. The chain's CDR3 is CASSPSVFYTGELFF. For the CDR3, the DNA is TGTGCCAGCAGCCCTTCAGTATTCTACACCGGGGAGCTGTTTTTT.

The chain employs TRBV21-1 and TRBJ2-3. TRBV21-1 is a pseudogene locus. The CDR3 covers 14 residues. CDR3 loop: CASPRGVSTDTQYF. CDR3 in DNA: TGTGCCAGCCCCCGTGGCGTCAGCACAGATACGCAGTATTTT.

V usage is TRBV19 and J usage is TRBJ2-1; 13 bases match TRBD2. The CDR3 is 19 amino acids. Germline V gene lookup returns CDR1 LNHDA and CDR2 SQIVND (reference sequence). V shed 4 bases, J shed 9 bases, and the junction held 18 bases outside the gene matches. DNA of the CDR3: TGTGCCAGTAGTAACCAACCCGGACTAGCGGGGGCCTCCTGGGGTGAGCAGTTCTTC. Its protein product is CASSNQPGLAGASWGEQFF.

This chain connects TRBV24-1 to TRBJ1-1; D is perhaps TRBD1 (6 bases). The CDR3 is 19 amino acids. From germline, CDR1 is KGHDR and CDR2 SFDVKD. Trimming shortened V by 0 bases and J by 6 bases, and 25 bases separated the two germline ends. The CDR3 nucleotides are TGTGCCACCAGTGATTTGATGGACAGTGGGTCGGCTTATTACGCTGAAGCTTTCTTT. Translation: CATSDLMDSGSAYYAEAFF.